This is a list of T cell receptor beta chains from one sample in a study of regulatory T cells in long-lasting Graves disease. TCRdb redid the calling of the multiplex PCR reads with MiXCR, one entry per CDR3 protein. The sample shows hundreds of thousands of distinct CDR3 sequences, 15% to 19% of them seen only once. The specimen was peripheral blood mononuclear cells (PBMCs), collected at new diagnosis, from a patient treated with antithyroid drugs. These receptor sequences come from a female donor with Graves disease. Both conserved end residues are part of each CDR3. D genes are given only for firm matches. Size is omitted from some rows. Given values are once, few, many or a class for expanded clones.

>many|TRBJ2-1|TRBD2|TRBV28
TGTGCCAGCAGCCCTACGTTAGCGGGAGGCAATGAGCAGTTCTTC
CASSPTLAGGNEQFF
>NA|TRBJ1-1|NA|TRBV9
TGTGCCAGCAGCCCCGGGTCAGGGCGCCAATCAGACACTGAAGCTTTCTTT
CASSPGSGRQSDTEAFF
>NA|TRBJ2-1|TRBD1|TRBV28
TGTGCCAGCAGGGGGACAGGGGCGTGGAATGAGCAGTTCTTC
CASRGTGAWNEQFF
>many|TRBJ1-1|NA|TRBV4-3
TGCGCCAGCAGCCAGGATGACAGCTACACTGAAGCTTTCTTT
CASSQDDSYTEAFF
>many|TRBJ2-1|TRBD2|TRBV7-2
TGTGCCAGCAGCCCTAGCGGGAGATCCTACAATGAGCAGTTCTTC
CASSPSGRSYNEQFF
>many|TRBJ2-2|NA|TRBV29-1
TGCAGCGTTGAACTGAGACGGGGGAATCACGGGGAGCTGTTTTTT
CSVELRRGNHGELFF
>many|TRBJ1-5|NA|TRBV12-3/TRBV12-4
TGTGCCAGCAGTTCCGACTCCGGGGCCTATGGGGGCAATCAGCCCCAGCATTTT
CASSSDSGAYGGNQPQHF
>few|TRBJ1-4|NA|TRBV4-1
TGCGCCAGCAGCCGTCTACAGGGTTTTTCAACTAATGAAAAACTGTTTTTT
CASSRLQGFSTNEKLFF
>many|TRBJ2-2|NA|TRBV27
TGTGCCAGCAGTTTCCGACCCGGTGGGGAGCTGTTTTTT
CASSFRPGGELFF
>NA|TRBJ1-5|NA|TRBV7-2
TGTGCCAGCAGAGAGACAGGCTATAGCAATCAGCCCCAGCATTTT
CASRETGYSNQPQHF
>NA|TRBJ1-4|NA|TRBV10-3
TGTGCCACCTCATGGGAGGAAAAACTGTTTTTT
CATSWEEKLFF
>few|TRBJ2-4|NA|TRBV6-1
TGTGCCAGCCAGAGGGGGGTTGAAAACATTCAGTACTTC
CASQRGVENIQYF
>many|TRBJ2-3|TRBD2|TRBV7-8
TGTGCCAGCAGCCCATCCCGACTAGCGGGTATCACAGATACGCAGTATTTT
CASSPSRLAGITDTQYF
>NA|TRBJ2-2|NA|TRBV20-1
TGCAGTGCTACCGGACTCACCGGGGAGCTGTTTTTT
CSATGLTGELFF
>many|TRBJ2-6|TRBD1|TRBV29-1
TGCAGCGTTGACGGGGACAGGGGGCTGTCTGGGGCCAACGTCCTGACTTTC
CSVDGDRGLSGANVLTF
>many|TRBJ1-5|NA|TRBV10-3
TGTGCCATCGGGGATGCAAAGGATCAGCCCCAGCATTTT
CAIGDAKDQPQHF
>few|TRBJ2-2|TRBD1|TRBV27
TGTGCCAGCAGTTCGGACAGGGCCGGGGAGCTGTTTTTT
CASSSDRAGELFF
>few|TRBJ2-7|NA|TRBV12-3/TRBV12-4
TGTGCCAGCAGCCGTAAACAGGGGACTACCTCCTACGAGCAGTACTTC
CASSRKQGTTSYEQYF